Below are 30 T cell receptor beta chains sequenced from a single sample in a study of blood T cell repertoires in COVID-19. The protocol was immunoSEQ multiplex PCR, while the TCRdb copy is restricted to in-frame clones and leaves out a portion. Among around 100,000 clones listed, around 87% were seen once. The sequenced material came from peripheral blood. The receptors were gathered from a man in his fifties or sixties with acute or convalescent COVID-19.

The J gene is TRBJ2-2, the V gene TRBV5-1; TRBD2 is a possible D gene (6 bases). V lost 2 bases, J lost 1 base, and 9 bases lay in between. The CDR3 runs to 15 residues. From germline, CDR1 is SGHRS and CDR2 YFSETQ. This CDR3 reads CASSFIGGNTGELFF. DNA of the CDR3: TGCGCCAGCAGCTTCATCGGGGGGAACACCGGGGAGCTGTTTTTT.

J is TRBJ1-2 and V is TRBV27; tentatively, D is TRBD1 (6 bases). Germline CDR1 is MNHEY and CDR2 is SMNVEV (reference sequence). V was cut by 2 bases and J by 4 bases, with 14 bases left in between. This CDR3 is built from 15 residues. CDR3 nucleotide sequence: TGTGCCAGCAGTTTAGAGGGGGTTGGGATCTATGGCTACACCTTC. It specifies CASSLEGVGIYGYTF.

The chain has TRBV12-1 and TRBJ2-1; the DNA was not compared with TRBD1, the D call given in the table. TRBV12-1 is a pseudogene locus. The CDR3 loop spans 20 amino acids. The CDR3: CASSCQSGNFCGASINEQFF. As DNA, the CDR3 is TGTGCCAGCAGCTGCCAATCGGGCAACTTTTGTGGGGCGTCTATCAATGAGCAGTTCTTC.

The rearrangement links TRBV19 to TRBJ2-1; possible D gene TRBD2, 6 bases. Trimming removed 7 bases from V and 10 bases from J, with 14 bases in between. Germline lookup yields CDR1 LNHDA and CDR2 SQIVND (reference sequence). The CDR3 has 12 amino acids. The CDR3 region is CASTHSRGEQFF. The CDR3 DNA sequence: TGTGCCAGTACCCATAGCCGGGGGGAGCAGTTCTTC.

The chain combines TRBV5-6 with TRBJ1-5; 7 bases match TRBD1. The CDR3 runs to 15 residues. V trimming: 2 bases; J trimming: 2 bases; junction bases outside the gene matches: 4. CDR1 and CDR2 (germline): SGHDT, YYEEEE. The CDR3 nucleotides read TGTGCCAGCAGCTTCACCACAGGGGGCAATCAGCCCCAGCATTTT. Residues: CASSFTTGGNQPQHF. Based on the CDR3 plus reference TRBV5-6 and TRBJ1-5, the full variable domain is DAGVTQSPTHLIKTRGQQVTLRCSPKSGHDTVSWYQQALGQGPQFIFQYYEEEERQRGNFPDRFSGHQFPNYSSELNVNALLLGDSALYLCASSFTTGGNQPQHFGDGTRLSIL.

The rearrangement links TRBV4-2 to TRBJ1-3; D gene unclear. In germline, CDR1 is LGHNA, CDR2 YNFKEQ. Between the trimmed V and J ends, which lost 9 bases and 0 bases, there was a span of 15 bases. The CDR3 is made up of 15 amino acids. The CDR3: CASSQESLSGNTIYF. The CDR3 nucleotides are TGTGCCAGTTCCCAGGAATCTCTCTCTGGAAACACCATATATTTT.

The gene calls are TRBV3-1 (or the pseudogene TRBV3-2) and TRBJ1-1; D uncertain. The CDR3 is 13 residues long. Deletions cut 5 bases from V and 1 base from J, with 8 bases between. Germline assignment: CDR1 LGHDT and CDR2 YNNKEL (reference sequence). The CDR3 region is CASSYFGNTEAFF. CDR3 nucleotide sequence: TGTGCCAGCAGCTACTTTGGGAACACTGAAGCTTTCTTT.

The CDR3 DNA sequence: TGTGCCAGCGAGGCAGGGGGTCAGCCCCAGCATTTT. The encoded protein is CASEAGGQPQHF. V usage is TRBV2 and J usage is TRBJ1-5; 7 bases are shared with TRBD1. Germline trimming cut 8 bases from V and 6 bases from J; bases unmatched to any gene: 4. Germline CDR1 SNHLY, CDR2 FYNNEI. The CDR3 spans 12 residues.

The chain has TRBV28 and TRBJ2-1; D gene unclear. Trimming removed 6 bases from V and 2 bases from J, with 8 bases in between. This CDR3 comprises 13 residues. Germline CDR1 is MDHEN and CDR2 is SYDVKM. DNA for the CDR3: TGTGCCAGCAGGACACGAACCTACAATGAGCAGTTCTTC. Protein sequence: CASRTRTYNEQFF.

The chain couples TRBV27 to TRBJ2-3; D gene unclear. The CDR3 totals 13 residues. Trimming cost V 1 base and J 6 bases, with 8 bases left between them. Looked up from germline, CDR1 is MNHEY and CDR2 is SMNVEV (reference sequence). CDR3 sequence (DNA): TGTGCCAGCAGTTTATTCGGGTCTGATACGCAGTATTTT. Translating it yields CASSLFGSDTQYF.

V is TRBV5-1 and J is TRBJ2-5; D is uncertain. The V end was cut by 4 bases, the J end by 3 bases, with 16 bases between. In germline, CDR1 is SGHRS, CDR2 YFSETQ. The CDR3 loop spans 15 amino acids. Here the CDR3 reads CASSTLDLPEETQYF. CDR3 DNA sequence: TGCGCCAGCAGCACATTAGACTTACCGGAAGAGACCCAGTACTTC.

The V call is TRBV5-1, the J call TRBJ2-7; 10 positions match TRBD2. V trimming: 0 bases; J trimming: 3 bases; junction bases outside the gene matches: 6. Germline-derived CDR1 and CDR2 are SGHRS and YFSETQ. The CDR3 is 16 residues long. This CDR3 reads CASSLAGASGSYEQYF. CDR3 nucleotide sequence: TGCGCCAGCAGCTTGGCCGGGGCTAGCGGGAGCTACGAGCAGTACTTC.

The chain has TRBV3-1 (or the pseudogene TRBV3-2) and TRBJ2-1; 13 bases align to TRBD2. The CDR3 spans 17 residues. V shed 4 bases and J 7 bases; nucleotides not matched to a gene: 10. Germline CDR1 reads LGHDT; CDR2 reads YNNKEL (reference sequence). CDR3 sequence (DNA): TGTGCCAGCAGCCCGATACTAGCGGGAGGGCCTCGGAATGAGCAGTTCTTC. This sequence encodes CASSPILAGGPRNEQFF.

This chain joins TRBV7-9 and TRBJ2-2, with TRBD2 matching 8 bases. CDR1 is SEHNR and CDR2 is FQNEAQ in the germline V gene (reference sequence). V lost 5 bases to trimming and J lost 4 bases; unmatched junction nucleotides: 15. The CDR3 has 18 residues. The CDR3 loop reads CASSLPLAGGLPTGELFF. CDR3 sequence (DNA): TGTGCCAGCAGCCTGCCTCTAGCGGGCGGGCTCCCCACCGGGGAGCTGTTTTTT.

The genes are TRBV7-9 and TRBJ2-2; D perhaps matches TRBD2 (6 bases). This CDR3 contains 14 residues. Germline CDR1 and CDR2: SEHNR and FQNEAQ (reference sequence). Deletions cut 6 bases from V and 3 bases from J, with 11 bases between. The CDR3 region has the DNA TGTGCCAGCAGAGACGGGACTTACACCGGGGAGCTGTTTTTT. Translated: CASRDGTYTGELFF. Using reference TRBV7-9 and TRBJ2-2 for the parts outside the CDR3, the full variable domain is DTGVSQNPRHKITKRGQNVTFRCDPISEHNRLYWYRQTLGQGPEFLTYFQNEAQLEKSRLLSDRFSAERPKGSFSTLEIQRTEQGDSAMYLCASRDGTYTGELFFGEGSRLTVL.

Here the CDR3 reads CASSESQGLVRGTQYF. The CDR3 DNA reads TGCGCCAGCAGTGAGTCCCAGGGACTAGTGCGGGGGACCCAGTACTTC. This sequence joins TRBV10-2 and TRBJ2-5; TRBD2 aligns across 8 bases. There are 16 residues in the CDR3. Germline assignment: CDR1 WSHSY and CDR2 SAAADI. V gave up 0 bases and J gave up 7 bases; unmatched junction bases: 10.

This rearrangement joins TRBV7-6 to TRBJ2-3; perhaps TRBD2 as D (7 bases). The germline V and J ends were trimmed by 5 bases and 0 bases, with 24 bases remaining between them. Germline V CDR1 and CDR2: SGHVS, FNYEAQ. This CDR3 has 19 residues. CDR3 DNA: TGTGCCAGCAGCGGTGAGGTGTCGGGGGGCCGAACTAGCACAGATACGCAGTATTTT. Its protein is CASSGEVSGGRTSTDTQYF.

CDR3 DNA sequence: TGTGCCAGCAGCTTAGAGCGGGGGGCGCAAAACACCATATATTTT. This codes for CASSLERGAQNTIYF. This rearrangement joins TRBV7-2 to TRBJ1-3, with D maybe TRBD1 (6 bases). Trimming took off 1 base at V and 6 bases at J, with 13 bases between the two ends. Germline-derived CDR1 and CDR2 are SGHTA and FQGNSA. The CDR3 loop spans 15 amino acids.

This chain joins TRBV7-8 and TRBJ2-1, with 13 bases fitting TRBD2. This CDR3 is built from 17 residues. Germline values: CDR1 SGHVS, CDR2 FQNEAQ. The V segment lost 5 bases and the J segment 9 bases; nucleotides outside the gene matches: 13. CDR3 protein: CASSPRRGLAGSLEQFF. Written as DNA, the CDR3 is TGTGCCAGCAGCCCTAGGAGGGGACTAGCGGGATCCCTTGAGCAGTTCTTC.

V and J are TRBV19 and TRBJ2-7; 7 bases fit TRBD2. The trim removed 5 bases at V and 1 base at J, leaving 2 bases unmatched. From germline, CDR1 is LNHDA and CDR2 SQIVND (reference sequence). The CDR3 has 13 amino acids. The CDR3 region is CASSSGRSYEQYF. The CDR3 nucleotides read TGTGCCAGTAGTTCCGGGAGGTCCTACGAGCAGTACTTC.

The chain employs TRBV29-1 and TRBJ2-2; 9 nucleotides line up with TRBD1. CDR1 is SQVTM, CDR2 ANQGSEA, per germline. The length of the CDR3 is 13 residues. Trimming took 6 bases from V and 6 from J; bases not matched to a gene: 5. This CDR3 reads CSVRDRVSGELFF. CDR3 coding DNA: TGCAGCGTCCGGGACAGGGTTTCCGGGGAGCTGTTTTTT.

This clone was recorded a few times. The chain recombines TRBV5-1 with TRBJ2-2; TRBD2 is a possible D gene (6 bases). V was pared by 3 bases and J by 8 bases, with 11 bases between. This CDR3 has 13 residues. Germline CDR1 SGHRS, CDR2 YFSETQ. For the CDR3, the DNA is TGCGCCAGCAGCTCCGCGGGGTGGGGGGAGCTGTTTTTT. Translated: CASSSAGWGELFF.

The CDR3 sequence: CASSRTGASNQPQHF. The CDR3 DNA reads as TGTGCCAGCAGTCGGACAGGAGCTAGCAATCAGCCCCAGCATTTT. The chain recombines TRBV28 with TRBJ1-5, with 7 bases fitting TRBD1. The CDR3 sequence is 15 residues long. With 5 bases clipped from V and 0 bases from J, the junction kept 4 bases outside the gene matches. Per germline, CDR1 MDHEN and CDR2 SYDVKM.

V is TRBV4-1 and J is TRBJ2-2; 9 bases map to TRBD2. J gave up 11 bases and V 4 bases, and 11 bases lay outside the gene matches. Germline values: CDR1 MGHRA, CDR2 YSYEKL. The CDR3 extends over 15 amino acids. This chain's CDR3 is CASSRRLAETRELFF. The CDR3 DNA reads TGCGCCAGCAGCCGCAGACTAGCGGAGACGCGAGAGCTGTTTTTT.

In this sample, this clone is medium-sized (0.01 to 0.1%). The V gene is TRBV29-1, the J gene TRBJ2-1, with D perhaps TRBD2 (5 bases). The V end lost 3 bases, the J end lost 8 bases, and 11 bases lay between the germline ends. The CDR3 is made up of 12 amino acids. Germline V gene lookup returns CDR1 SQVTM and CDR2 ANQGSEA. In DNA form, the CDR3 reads TGCAGCGTTGATGACGGGGTCGATGAGCAGTTCTTC. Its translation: CSVDDGVDEQFF.

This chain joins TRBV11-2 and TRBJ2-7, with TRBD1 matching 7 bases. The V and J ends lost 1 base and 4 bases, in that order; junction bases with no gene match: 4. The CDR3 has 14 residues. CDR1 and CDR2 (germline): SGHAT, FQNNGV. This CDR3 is CASSLGQGYYEQYF. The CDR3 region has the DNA TGTGCCAGCAGCTTAGGACAGGGATATTACGAGCAGTACTTC. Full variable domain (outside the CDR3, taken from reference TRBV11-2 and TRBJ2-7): EAGVAQSPRYKIIEKRQSVAFWCNPISGHATLYWYQQILGQGPKLLIQFQNNGVVDDSQLPKDRFSAERLKGVDSTLKIQPAKLEDSAVYLCASSLGQGYYEQYFGPGTRLTVT.

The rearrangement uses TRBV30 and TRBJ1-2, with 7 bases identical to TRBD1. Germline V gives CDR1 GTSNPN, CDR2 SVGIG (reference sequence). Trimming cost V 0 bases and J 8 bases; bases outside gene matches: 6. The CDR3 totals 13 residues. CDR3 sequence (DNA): TGTGCCTGGAGTGTAGGGGGCGCCCAGGGCTACACCTTC. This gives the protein CAWSVGGAQGYTF. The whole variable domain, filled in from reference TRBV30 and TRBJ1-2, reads SQTIHQWPATLVQPVGSPLSLECTVEGTSNPNLYWYRQAAGRGLQLLFYSVGIGQISSEVPQNLSASRPQDRQFILSSKKLLLSDSGFYLCAWSVGGAQGYTFGSGTRLTVV.

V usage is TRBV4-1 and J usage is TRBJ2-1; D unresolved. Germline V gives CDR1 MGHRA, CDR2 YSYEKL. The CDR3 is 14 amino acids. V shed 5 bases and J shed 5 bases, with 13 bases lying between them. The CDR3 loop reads CASSKALSDNEQFF. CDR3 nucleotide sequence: TGCGCCAGCAGCAAAGCCCTTTCGGACAATGAGCAGTTCTTC.

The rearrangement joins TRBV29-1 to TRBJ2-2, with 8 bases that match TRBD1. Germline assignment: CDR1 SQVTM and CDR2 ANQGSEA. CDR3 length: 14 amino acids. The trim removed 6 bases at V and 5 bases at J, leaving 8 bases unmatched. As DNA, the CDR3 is TGCAGCGTCACCCCAGGGGGCGAAACCGGGGAGCTGTTTTTT. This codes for CSVTPGGETGELFF.

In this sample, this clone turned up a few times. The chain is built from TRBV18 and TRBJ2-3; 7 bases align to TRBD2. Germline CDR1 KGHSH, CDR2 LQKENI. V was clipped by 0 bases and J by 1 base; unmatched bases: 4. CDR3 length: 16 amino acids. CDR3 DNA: TGTGCCAGCTCACCACCTCGGGGGGAGGGCACAGATACGCAGTATTTT. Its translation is CASSPPRGEGTDTQYF.